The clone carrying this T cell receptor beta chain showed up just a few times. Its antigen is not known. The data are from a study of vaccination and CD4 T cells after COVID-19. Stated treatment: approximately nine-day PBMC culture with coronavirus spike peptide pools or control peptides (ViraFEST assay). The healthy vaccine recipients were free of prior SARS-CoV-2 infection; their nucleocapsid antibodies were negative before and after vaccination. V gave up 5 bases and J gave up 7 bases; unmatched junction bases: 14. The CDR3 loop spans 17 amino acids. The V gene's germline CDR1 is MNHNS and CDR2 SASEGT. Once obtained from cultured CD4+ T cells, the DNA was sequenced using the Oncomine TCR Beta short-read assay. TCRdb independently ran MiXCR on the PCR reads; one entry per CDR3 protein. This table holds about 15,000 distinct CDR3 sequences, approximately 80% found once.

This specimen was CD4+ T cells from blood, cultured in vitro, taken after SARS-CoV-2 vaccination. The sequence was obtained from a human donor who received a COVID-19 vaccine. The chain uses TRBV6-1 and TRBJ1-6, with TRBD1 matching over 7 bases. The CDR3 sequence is CASSLNYQGDRNSPLHF. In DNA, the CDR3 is TGTGCCAGCAGTCTCAACTATCAGGGGGACAGAAATTCACCCCTCCACTTT.